This T cell receptor beta chain was identified during a study of cytomegalovirus exposure and HLA in healthy donors. Study-wide context: It was reported in a later analysis that the same platform had been used for the 120 validation repertoires as for the approximately 670 first-cohort repertoires.

This CDR3 region has 10 residues. Germline values: CDR1 SQVTM, CDR2 ANQGSEA. Deletions cut 6 bases from V and 6 bases from J, with 8 bases between. Generated by immunoSEQ multiplex PCR, the TCRdb table keeps only in-frame clones and is missing some. The sample yields about 74,000 clones, around 94% seen once. This sequence originates from a woman aged 18-29 years in good health and CMV-seropositive. This chain joins TRBV29-1 and TRBJ1-2, with D perhaps TRBD1 (5 bases). The material sequenced was PBMCs. The CDR3 nucleotides read TGCAGCGTGCCAGGGAATGGCTACACCTTC. Translated, it gives CSVPGNGYTF.